One sample yielded the 16 T cell receptor beta chains listed below, sequenced in a study of cytomegalovirus exposure and HLA in healthy donors. Researchers ran the PCR with 60 Vbeta and 13 Jbeta primers. TCRdb's table, derived via immunoSEQ multiplex PCR, lists solely in-frame clones and lacks some. Of about 160,000 clones in the sample, roughly four fifths are singletons; the top ten hold under 2%. The sample was PBMCs. These receptors were obtained from a woman between 18 and 29 years old in good health and CMV-seronegative.

The V call is TRBV11-2, the J call TRBJ2-1; D may be TRBD1 (5 bases). The CDR3 has 15 residues. V lost 2 bases to trimming and J lost 4 bases, with 12 bases between them. Germline values: CDR1 SGHAT, CDR2 FQNNGV. CDR3 nucleotide sequence: TGTGCCAGCAGCTTACGGCGGCAGGGATACAATGAGCAGTTCTTC. Translating gives CASSLRRQGYNEQFF.

The gene calls are TRBV28 and TRBJ2-7; 9 nucleotides match TRBD1. Germline-derived CDR1 and CDR2 are MDHEN and SYDVKM. This CDR3 has 15 amino acids. After removal of 6 bases from V and 4 bases from J, the junction contained 10 bases not matched to a gene. This CDR3 is CASSLLGTGRYEQYF. The CDR3 DNA is TGTGCCAGCAGCCTCTTAGGGACAGGGAGGTACGAGCAGTACTTC.

The chain links TRBV5-1 to TRBJ1-5; 9 nucleotides align to TRBD1. With V trimmed by 1 base and J by 0 bases, 8 bases remained unmatched. CDR1 and CDR2 (germline): SGHRS, YFSETQ. The CDR3 totals 18 residues. CDR3 bases: TGCGCCAGCAGCTTGTTCCCGACAGGGGGAGATAGCAATCAGCCCCAGCATTTT. The encoded protein is CASSLFPTGGDSNQPQHF.

The chain couples TRBV25-1 to TRBJ1-1, with 7 positions matching TRBD1. Trimming took 4 bases from V and 1 from J; bases not matched to a gene: 6. Germline V lookup: CDR1 MGHDK, CDR2 SYGVNS. The CDR3 is 15 residues long. The CDR3 DNA sequence: TGTGCCAGCAGTGCTACCGGACAGGAGAACACTGAAGCTTTCTTT. It yields the protein CASSATGQENTEAFF.

In regard to this clone: Additional DNA sequences in this sample encode the identical CDR3. Here the CDR3 DNA reads TGTGCCAGCTCACCAACTAGCGGGGCCTACGAGCAGTACTTC. It yields the protein CASSPTSGAYEQYF. This rearrangement joins TRBV18 to TRBJ2-7; 10 positions match TRBD2. Germline loops: CDR1 KGHSH, CDR2 LQKENI. CDR3 length equals 14 residues. V shed 2 bases and J 2 bases; nucleotides not matched to a gene: 0.

In its sample, this clone was seen a few times. DNA of the CDR3: TGTGCCAGCAGCCCAGAGAGGACAGGACCTGTTTGGGGCACCGGGGAGCTGTTTTTT. Its translation: CASSPERTGPVWGTGELFF. The chain is built from TRBV27 and TRBJ2-2; TRBD1 agrees at 7 bases. Per germline, CDR1 MNHEY and CDR2 SMNVEV (reference sequence). This CDR3 has 19 amino acids. V dropped 6 bases and J dropped 4; count of bases not matched to a gene: 20.

The V call is TRBV19, the J call TRBJ1-5, with D tentatively TRBD1 (5 bases). The V gene lost 4 bases and the J gene lost 2 bases, with 12 bases spanning the gap. Germline CDR1 is LNHDA and CDR2 is SQIVND (reference sequence). This CDR3 is built from 15 residues. CDR3 sequence: CASSSSGQGNQPQHF. The DNA for the CDR3 is TGTGCCAGTAGTAGCTCCGGACAAGGCAATCAGCCCCAGCATTTT.

The V gene is TRBV29-1, the J gene TRBJ1-1; D not resolved. V shed 2 bases and J shed 1 base, with 11 bases lying between them. The germline V gene has CDR1 SQVTM and CDR2 ANQGSEA. The CDR3 has 14 residues. In DNA, the CDR3 is TGCAGCGTTGAATCGGTGGGCTGGAACACTGAAGCTTTCTTT. Its translation is CSVESVGWNTEAFF. The whole variable domain, filled in from reference TRBV29-1 and TRBJ1-1, reads SAVISQKPSRDICQRGTSLTIQCQVDSQVTMMFWYRQQPGQSLTLIATANQGSEATYESGFVIDKFPISRPNLTFSTLTVSNMSPEDSSIYLCSVESVGWNTEAFFGQGTRLTVV.

The chain has TRBV13 and TRBJ2-1, with 10 bases lining up with TRBD2. V gave up 1 base and J gave up 10 bases; unmatched junction bases: 7. Germline V gene data show CDR1 as PRHDT and CDR2 as FYEKMQ (reference sequence). The CDR3 loop spans 15 amino acids. Here the CDR3 reads CASSLASGRAQEQFF. The CDR3 coding sequence is TGTGCCAGCAGCTTAGCCAGCGGGAGGGCCCAGGAGCAGTTCTTC.

The chain has TRBV28 and TRBJ2-3; D possibly corresponds to TRBD2 (5 bases). The V and J ends lost 3 bases and 0 bases respectively, with 7 bases between them. This CDR3 has 14 residues. CDR1 MDHEN and CDR2 SYDVKM come from the germline V gene. The CDR3 nucleotides are TGTGCCAGCAGTTTCGGCGGGAGCACAGATACGCAGTATTTT. As protein: CASSFGGSTDTQYF.

This clone has a handful of counts. This chain uses TRBV5-4 with TRBJ2-3; 9 bases are shared with TRBD2. There are 15 residues in the CDR3. CDR1 and CDR2 (germline): SGHNT, YYREEE (reference sequence). The ends lost 6 bases at V and 6 bases at J; junction bases unmatched: 11. CDR3 loop: CASTRGTSIGDTQYF. CDR3 in DNA: TGTGCCAGCACCCGGGGGACTAGCATAGGGGATACGCAGTATTTT.

The genes are TRBV11-2 and TRBJ1-1; TRBD1 matches 8 bases. The CDR3 is 16 residues long. CDR1 and CDR2 (germline): SGHAT, FQNNGV. V shed 7 bases, J shed 3 bases, and the junction held 13 bases outside the gene matches. The CDR3 protein is CASNKIRGRPYTEAFF. The CDR3 DNA follows: TGTGCCAGCAACAAAATCAGGGGGCGACCGTACACTGAAGCTTTCTTT.

This clone was detected only a few times. The chain has TRBV5-1 and TRBJ1-1; 8 bases are a match to TRBD1. Germline values: CDR1 SGHRS, CDR2 YFSETQ. The CDR3 covers 15 residues. V dropped 4 bases and J dropped 2; count of bases not matched to a gene: 7. The CDR3 coding sequence is TGCGCCAGCAGCCTAGGACAGGGACGAAACACTGAAGCTTTCTTT. This gives the protein CASSLGQGRNTEAFF.

The rearrangement joins TRBV19 to TRBJ1-1, with a weak D call TRBD1 (5 bases). The ends were cut back, 4 bases at V and 3 bases at J, with 12 bases in the middle. Germline CDR1 LNHDA, CDR2 SQIVND (reference sequence). This CDR3 contains 14 residues. Here the CDR3 reads CASSSRVGDTEAFF. CDR3 nucleotide sequence: TGTGCCAGTAGTAGCAGGGTAGGAGACACTGAAGCTTTCTTT.

The chain carries TRBV6-5 and TRBJ1-1; 9 bases agree with TRBD1. The J segment lost 6 bases and the V segment lost 2 bases, leaving 4 bases of the junction unmatched. Germline CDR1 is MNHEY and CDR2 is SVGAGI. The CDR3 extends over 14 amino acids. CDR3 sequence (DNA): TGTGCCAGCAGTTACCTACAGGGGGCCGCTGAAGCTTTCTTT. Protein: CASSYLQGAAEAFF.

This clone was recorded a few times. The chain couples TRBV7-9 to TRBJ2-1, with a weak D call TRBD2 (5 bases). This CDR3 has 12 amino acids. Germline CDR1 reads SEHNR; CDR2 reads FQNEAQ (reference sequence). The ends were cut back, 0 bases at V and 9 bases at J, with 6 bases in the middle. The CDR3 region is CASSLAGLEQFF. The CDR3 coding sequence is TGTGCCAGCAGCTTAGCAGGACTTGAGCAGTTCTTC. Full variable domain (outside the CDR3, taken from reference TRBV7-9 and TRBJ2-1): DTGVSQNPRHKITKRGQNVTFRCDPISEHNRLYWYRQTLGQGPEFLTYFQNEAQLEKSRLLSDRFSAERPKGSFSTLEIQRTEQGDSAMYLCASSLAGLEQFFGPGTRLTVL.